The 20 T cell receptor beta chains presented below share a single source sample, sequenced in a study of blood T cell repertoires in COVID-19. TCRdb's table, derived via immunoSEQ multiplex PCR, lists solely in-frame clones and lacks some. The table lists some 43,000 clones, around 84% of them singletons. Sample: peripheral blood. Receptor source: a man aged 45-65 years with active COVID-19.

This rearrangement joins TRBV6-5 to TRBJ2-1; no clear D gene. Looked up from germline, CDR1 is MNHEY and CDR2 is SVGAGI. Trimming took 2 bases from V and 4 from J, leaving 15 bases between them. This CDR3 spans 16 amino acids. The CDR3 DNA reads TGTGCCAGCAGTTACGTTGGCATGGGCTCGTACAATGAGCAGTTCTTC. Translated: CASSYVGMGSYNEQFF.

As DNA, the CDR3 is TGCGCCAGCAGCCACGGGGTAAATCAGCCCCAGCATTTT. Protein: CASSHGVNQPQHF. V gene TRBV4-3 combines with J gene TRBJ1-5; no definite D call. Germline-derived CDR1 and CDR2 are LGHNA and YSLEER. CDR3 length: 13 residues. Trimming took off 3 bases at V and 4 bases at J, with 7 bases between the two ends.

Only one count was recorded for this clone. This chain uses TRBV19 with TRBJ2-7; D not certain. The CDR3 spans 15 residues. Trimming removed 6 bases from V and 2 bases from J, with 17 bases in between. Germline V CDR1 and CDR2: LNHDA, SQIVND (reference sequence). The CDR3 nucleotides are TGTGCCAGTAGCCCCGCGATTTCTGGGCCCTACGAGCAGTACTTC. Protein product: CASSPAISGPYEQYF.

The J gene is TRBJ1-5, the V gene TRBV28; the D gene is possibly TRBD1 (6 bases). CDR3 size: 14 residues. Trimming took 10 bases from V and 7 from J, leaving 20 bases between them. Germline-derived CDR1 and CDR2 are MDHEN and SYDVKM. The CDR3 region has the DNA TGTGCCACAAAAAGTGGGCAGGGGCGGCAGCCCCAGCATTTT. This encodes CATKSGQGRQPQHF.

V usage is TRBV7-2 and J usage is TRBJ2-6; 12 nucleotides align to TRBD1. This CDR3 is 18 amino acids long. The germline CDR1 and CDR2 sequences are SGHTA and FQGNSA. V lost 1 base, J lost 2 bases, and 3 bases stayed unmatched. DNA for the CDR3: TGTGCCAGCAGCTTAGGGGGACAGGGGGCGACTGGGGCCAACGTCCTGACTTTC. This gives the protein CASSLGGQGATGANVLTF.

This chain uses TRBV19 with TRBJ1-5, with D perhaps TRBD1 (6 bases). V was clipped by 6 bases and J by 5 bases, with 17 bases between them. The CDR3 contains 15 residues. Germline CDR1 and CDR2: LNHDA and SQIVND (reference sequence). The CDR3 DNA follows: TGTGCCAGTAGACATAGCACAGGGCTCCATCAGCCCCAGCATTTT. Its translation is CASRHSTGLHQPQHF.

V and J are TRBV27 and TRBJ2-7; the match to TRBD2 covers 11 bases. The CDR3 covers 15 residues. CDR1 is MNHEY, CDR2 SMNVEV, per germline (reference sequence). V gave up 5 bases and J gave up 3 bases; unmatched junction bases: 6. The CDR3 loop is CASSRAGTSGYEQYF. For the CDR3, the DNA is TGTGCCAGCAGTCGGGCCGGGACTAGCGGCTACGAGCAGTACTTC.

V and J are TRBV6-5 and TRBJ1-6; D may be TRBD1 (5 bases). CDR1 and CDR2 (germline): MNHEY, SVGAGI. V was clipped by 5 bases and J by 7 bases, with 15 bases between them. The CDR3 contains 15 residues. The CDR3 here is CASSTLGGGNSPLHF. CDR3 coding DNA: TGTGCCAGCAGTACACTGGGGGGGGGAAATTCACCCCTCCACTTT.

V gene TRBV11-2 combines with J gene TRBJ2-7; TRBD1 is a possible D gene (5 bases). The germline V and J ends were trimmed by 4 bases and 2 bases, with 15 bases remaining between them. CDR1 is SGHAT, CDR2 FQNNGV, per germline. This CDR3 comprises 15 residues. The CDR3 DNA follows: TGTGCCAGCAGCTCTGGGGCTGGGGTGGCCTACGAGCAGTACTTC. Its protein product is CASSSGAGVAYEQYF.

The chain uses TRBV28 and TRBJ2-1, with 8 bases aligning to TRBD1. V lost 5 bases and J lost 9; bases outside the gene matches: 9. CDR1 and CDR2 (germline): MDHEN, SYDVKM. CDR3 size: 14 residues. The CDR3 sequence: CASSTPGQGLEQFF. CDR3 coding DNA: TGTGCCAGCAGTACTCCAGGACAGGGACTTGAGCAGTTCTTC.

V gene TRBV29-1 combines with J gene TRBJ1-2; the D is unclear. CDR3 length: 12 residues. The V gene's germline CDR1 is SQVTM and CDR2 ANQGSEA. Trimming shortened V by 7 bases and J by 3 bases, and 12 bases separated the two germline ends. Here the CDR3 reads CSARTGDYGYTF. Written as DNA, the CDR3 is TGCAGCGCCCGGACGGGAGACTATGGCTACACCTTC.

This CDR3 reads CASSRGTGGDTIYF. The CDR3, as DNA: TGCGCCAGCAGCCGAGGGACAGGGGGTGACACCATATATTTT. This chain connects TRBV4-1 to TRBJ1-3; 11 bases are a match to TRBD1. CDR1 MGHRA and CDR2 YSYEKL come from the germline V gene. CDR3 size: 14 residues. The V segment lost 4 bases and the J segment 8 bases; nucleotides outside the gene matches: 4.

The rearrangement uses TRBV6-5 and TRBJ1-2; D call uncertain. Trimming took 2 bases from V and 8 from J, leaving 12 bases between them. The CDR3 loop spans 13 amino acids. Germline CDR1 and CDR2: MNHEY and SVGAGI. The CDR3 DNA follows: TGTGCCAGCAGTTACAGGTCAGGCGTCGGCTACACCTTC. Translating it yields CASSYRSGVGYTF.

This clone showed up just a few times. For the CDR3, the DNA is TGCGCCAGCAGCGCCGACAGGGGGCGAATAGCCTACGACGAGCAGTACTTC. It is translated as CASSADRGRIAYDEQYF. The V call is TRBV5-1, the J call TRBJ2-7; 10 nucleotides line up with TRBD1. Germline loops: CDR1 SGHRS, CDR2 YFSETQ. V trimming: 4 bases; J trimming: 5 bases; junction bases outside the gene matches: 15. The CDR3 consists of 17 residues.

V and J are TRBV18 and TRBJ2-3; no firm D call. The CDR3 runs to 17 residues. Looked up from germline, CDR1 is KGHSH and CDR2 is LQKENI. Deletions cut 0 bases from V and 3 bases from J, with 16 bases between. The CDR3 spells CASSPPLGLAETDTQYF. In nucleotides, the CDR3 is TGTGCCAGCTCACCACCCCTTGGGTTGGCGGAGACAGATACGCAGTATTTT.

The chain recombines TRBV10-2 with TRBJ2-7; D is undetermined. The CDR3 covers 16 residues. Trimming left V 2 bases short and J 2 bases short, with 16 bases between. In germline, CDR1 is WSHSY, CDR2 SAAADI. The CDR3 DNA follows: TGCGCCAGCAGTGAGGTGGCAGGTGACAACCCCTACGAGCAGTACTTC. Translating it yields CASSEVAGDNPYEQYF.

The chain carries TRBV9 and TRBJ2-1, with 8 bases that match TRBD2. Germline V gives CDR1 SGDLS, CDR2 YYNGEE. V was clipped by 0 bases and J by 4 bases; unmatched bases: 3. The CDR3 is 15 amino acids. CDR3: CASSVAVAGYNEQFF. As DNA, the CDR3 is TGTGCCAGCAGCGTAGCGGTAGCGGGGTACAATGAGCAGTTCTTC.

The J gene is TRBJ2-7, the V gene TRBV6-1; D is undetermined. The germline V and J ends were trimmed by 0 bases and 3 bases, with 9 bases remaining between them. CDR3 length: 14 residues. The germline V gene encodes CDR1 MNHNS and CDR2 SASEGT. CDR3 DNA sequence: TGTGCCAGCAGTGAAGCGGGCCAAATCTACGAGCAGTACTTC. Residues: CASSEAGQIYEQYF.

DNA for the CDR3: TGTGCCAGCAGTTCCGCGGGGGCGCTTGGCTACACCTTC. This codes for CASSSAGALGYTF. The gene calls are TRBV27 and TRBJ1-2; possibly TRBD1 for D (6 bases). Trimming took 4 bases from V and 7 from J, leaving 13 bases between them. Germline V gene lookup returns CDR1 MNHEY and CDR2 SMNVEV (reference sequence). The CDR3 spans 13 residues.

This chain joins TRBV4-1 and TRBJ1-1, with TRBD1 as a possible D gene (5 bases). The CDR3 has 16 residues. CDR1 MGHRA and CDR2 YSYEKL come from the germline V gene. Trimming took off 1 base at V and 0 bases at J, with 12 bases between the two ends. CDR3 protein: CASSQVVWGVNTEAFF. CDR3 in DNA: TGCGCCAGCAGCCAAGTGGTTTGGGGGGTGAACACTGAAGCTTTCTTT.